This TCR beta chain was profiled in a study of Ad26.COV2.S vaccination and SARS-CoV-2 variants (dated by TCRdb to the early 2020s). Broadly, across the study: Vaccine-arm donors came from COV1001, a multicentre, randomized, double-blind, placebo-controlled phase I-IIa trial of Ad26.COV2.S in healthy adults. TCRbeta repertoire sequencing served as the tool for gauging how specific and how broad the SARS-CoV-2-reactive T cell receptors were following Ad26.COV2.S vaccination. Investigators remained blinded to trial group allocation during experiments and outcome assessment. Trial participants were randomized into five groups of five, in which low-dose or high-dose Ad26.COV2.S was given once or twice, or placebo was given on both occasions. Ad26.COV2.S was given intramuscularly at 5x10^10 or 1x10^11 viral particles, as a single shot or as two shots 56 days apart. The TCR-sequenced set comprised approximately 30 samples: approximately 20 Ad26.COV2.S vaccine recipients, 5 placebo recipients and 8 SARS-CoV-2 convalescent individuals.

TCRbeta CDR3 regions were sequenced with the immunoSEQ Assay. After extraction, genomic DNA underwent amplification by bias-controlled multiplex PCR, followed by high-throughput sequencing. The authors' pipeline ran thus. To quantify the absolute abundance of each unique TCRbeta CDR3 region, sequences were collapsed and filtered. T cell fraction was estimated by normalization of TCRbeta template counts to usable DNA, with usable DNA being measured through amplification of reference genes present in all nucleated cells. Repertoire TCRs were annotated as SARS-CoV-2-specific when V gene, CDR3 amino acid sequence and J gene were exactly matched to a known reactive TCR set. The reference SARS-CoV-2 TCR set was derived from MIRA and filtered for enrichment in COVID-19-positive ImmuneCODE repertoires, a step that removed public or cross-reactive TCRs. Based on the MIRA antigens, annotated TCRs were further analysed at the level of specific ORF or position within ORF. Depth was the summed frequency of annotated unique rearrangements, while breadth was defined as annotated unique rearrangements over total unique productive rearrangements. Two-sided Wilcoxon rank-sum tests were applied when comparing TCR breadth between groups. Not all clones reach the TCRdb copy of this immuneACCESS table, which keeps in-frame sequences only. Checked studies attribute under half of the gap to unresolved V genes and leave the rest unexplained. V, J and clone size derive from that table, while D and trimming were established from the DNA sequence. The sample has about 350,000 clones on record, approximately 90% of them singletons. Approximately 4.5% of the sample comes from the top ten.

As concerns this clone: It lacks a known antigen. It has no much larger one-base neighbor in the sample; base qualities were not kept.

The V and J ends are trimmed by 2 bases and 3 bases, leaving 13 bases between them. The germline V gene gives CDR1 as MGHRA and CDR2 as YSYEKL. The CDR3 runs 15 residues from the cysteine to the phenylalanine. CDR3 DNA only is kept here, 45 bases in frame from base 1. This specimen's treatment or condition label, per the study, means: 15 to 20 received Ad26.COV2.S at low or high dose, single or two shots; 5 received placebo; per-sample allocation not given. Repertoires of vaccine and placebo recipients were sequenced from samples collected on day 63 after the first injection. Cohort 1b enrolled about two dozen adults aged 18-55 years at a single site in Boston, USA, between 29 July and 7 August 2020. As a vaccine, Ad26.COV2.S was a replication-incompetent adenovirus type 26 vector that expressed a prefusion-stabilized SARS-CoV-2 spike protein derived from the original Wuhan strain. Broad study findings and their caveats: Spike-specific TCR breadth was higher in Ad26.COV2.S recipients than in placebo recipients (P = 0.0014). It was noted by the authors that total T cell responses may have been underestimated by the TCR breadth and depth analyses. After vaccination, substantial breadth of spike-specific CD8+ and CD4+ T cell responses was reported. Non-spike TCR breadth was comparable between vaccine and placebo recipients, consistent with the vaccine containing only spike. The study was not powered for comparison of responses between vaccine doses or regimens.

This sequence originates from a person aged 18 to 59 who received the Ad26.COV2.S COVID-19 vaccine or a placebo. This material consisted of peripheral blood, taken in a trial of Ad26.COV2.S vaccine versus placebo. This sequence uses TRBV4-1 and TRBJ2-5; TRBD1 might be the D gene, on 6 matching bases. The bases read TGCGCCAGCAGCCAATCCGACAGGACAGAAGAGACCCAGTACTTC. This translates into CASSQSDRTEETQYF.